Listed below are T cell receptor beta chains from one sample, sequenced in a study of T cells in tuberculosis. Produced via immunoSEQ multiplex PCR; TCRdb's table is partial and in-frame only. The sample holds tens of thousands of clones, roughly 90% seen once. The specimen sequenced was CD1b-GMM tetramer-negative cells sorted from PBMCs. The receptors originated from an adult woman with latent tuberculosis. Both conserved end residues are part of each CDR3. The D gene is left open where the match is weak. Not every row has a clone size; where given, it reads once, few, many or a size class.

v_call	d_call	j_call	clone_size	cdr3_nt	cdr3_aa
TRBV7-9	TRBD2	TRBJ2-5	.	TGTGCCAGCAGCCGGGGGGGTGGCCTACAAGAGACCCAGTACTTC	CASSRGGGLQETQYF
TRBV30	.	TRBJ1-5	.	TGTGCCTGGAGTGGTACCAGTAGCAATCAGCCCCAGCATTTT	CAWSGTSSNQPQHF
TRBV2	.	TRBJ2-5	.	TGTGCCAACTATCAGGGAACCTACCAAGAGACCCAGTACTTC	CANYQGTYQETQYF
TRBV11-3	.	TRBJ2-1	.	TGTGCCAGCAGCTTAGACAGGGCCTACAATGAGCAGTTCTTC	CASSLDRAYNEQFF
TRBV11-3	.	TRBJ1-6	.	TGTGCCAGCAGCTTAGTTACCCTTGTTATGGCGGTCACCTATAATTCACCCCTCCACTTT	CASSLVTLVMAVTYNSPLHF
TRBV29-1	.	TRBJ1-2	.	TGCAGCGTCAACGAGGGTGACTATGGCTACACCTTC	CSVNEGDYGYTF
TRBV27	.	TRBJ1-2	.	TGTGCCAGCAGTCCTGGACATATCCATGGCTACACCTTC	CASSPGHIHGYTF
TRBV9	TRBD2	TRBJ2-1	.	TGTGCCAGCAGCGCCGGGACTAGGGCTCGCAATGAGCAGTTCTTC	CASSAGTRARNEQFF
TRBV5-1	.	TRBJ2-3	.	TGCGCCAGCAGCTACCCCCAGGGGTTGGGCACAGATACGCAGTATTTT	CASSYPQGLGTDTQYF
TRBV7-2	TRBD1	TRBJ1-6	.	TGTGCCAGCAGCTTCGGGACAGGGAAGGATTCACCCCTCCACTTT	CASSFGTGKDSPLHF
TRBV12-2	.	TRBJ1-5	.	TGTGCAAGTCGCTCGGCGGGCGGCCATAGCAATCAGCCCCAGCATTTT	CASRSAGGHSNQPQHF
TRBV18	.	TRBJ1-1	.	TGTGCCAGCCATTTTAACGAAGGGGCTGAAGCTTTCTTT	CASHFNEGAEAFF
TRBV27	.	TRBJ2-7	once	TGTGCCAGCAGTTTATCCAACAGGGCCGAGCAGTACTTC	CASSLSNRAEQYF
TRBV7-3	.	TRBJ2-4	.	TGTGCCAGCAGCCCCAAACTTAGAACCAAAAACATTCAGTACTTC	CASSPKLRTKNIQYF
TRBV7-9	.	TRBJ2-3	.	TGTGCCAGCAGCTTAGTAGGTGGGCAGGGGAATACAGATACGCAGTATTTT	CASSLVGGQGNTDTQYF
TRBV7-8	.	TRBJ1-6	.	TGTGCCAGCAGCTTAGGTAGAGTAGATAATTCCCCCCTCCACTTT	CASSLGRVDNSPLHF
TRBV10-2	.	TRBJ2-7	.	TGCGCCAGCAGTGAGTCTGGACAGACCACCTACGAGCAGTACTTC	CASSESGQTTYEQYF
TRBV7-6	TRBD1	TRBJ1-1	.	TGTGCCAGCAGCGACCGGACAGGGTACACTGAAGCTTTCTTT	CASSDRTGYTEAFF
TRBV6-5	TRBD1	TRBJ1-3	once	TGTGCCAGCAGTTACCTAGGGACAGGCTCTGGAAACACCATATATTTT	CASSYLGTGSGNTIYF
TRBV11-2	.	TRBJ1-2	.	TGTGCCAGCAGCTTACCCCAAAGGGGCAGTGGCTATGGCTACACCTTC	CASSLPQRGSGYGYTF
TRBV27	TRBD1	TRBJ1-4	once	TGTGCCAGCAGTTTAGCGGGACAGGGTAATGAAAAACTGTTTTTT	CASSLAGQGNEKLFF
TRBV14	TRBD2	TRBJ2-1	.	TGTGCCAGCAGCCAAGCGGCTAGCGGGGGGTCCAATGAGCAGTTCTTC	CASSQAASGGSNEQFF
TRBV4-1	.	TRBJ2-3	.	TGCGCCAGCAGCCTAATCATCGGAGAGGTGCAGTATTTT	CASSLIIGEVQYF
TRBV19	TRBD1	TRBJ1-1	.	TGTGCCAGTAGTAGGCCAACAGGGGTTACTGAAGCTTTCTTT	CASSRPTGVTEAFF
TRBV7-3	TRBD1	TRBJ2-5	.	TGTGCCAGCAGCCCCCGGACAGGGTCAGAAGAGACCCAGTACTTC	CASSPRTGSEETQYF
TRBV19	.	TRBJ1-1	.	TGTGCCAGTAATGAGCCTCCGATGAACACTGAAGCTTTCTTT	CASNEPPMNTEAFF
TRBV6-1	.	TRBJ1-3	.	TGTGCCAGCAGCGGGGGGAGCTCTGGAAACACCATATATTTT	CASSGGSSGNTIYF
TRBV9	.	TRBJ1-5	.	TGTGCCAGCAGCGCAGGGCCGGTCCCCTCGGGCAGGGCCGATCAGCCCCAGCATTTT	CASSAGPVPSGRADQPQHF
TRBV2	.	TRBJ1-2	.	TGTGCCAGCAGTAGCGGCTACACCTTC	CASSSGYTF
TRBV5-1	TRBD1	TRBJ1-1	.	TGCGCCAGCAGCTTGGCGGGGACAGTAAACACTGAAGCTTTCTTT	CASSLAGTVNTEAFF
TRBV2	TRBD2	TRBJ2-5	.	TGTGCCAGCAGGTTACTAGCGGGGGGGTACCAAGAGACCCAGTACTTC	CASRLLAGGYQETQYF
TRBV19	TRBD1	TRBJ1-5	once	TGTGCCAGTACCCCTTCGCAGGGGGCCCCCTTACGCAATCAGCCCCAGCATTTT	CASTPSQGAPLRNQPQHF
TRBV7-2	TRBD1	TRBJ1-1	.	TGTGCCAGCAGCCCCCGGACAGGGGGCGGAACTGAAGCTTTCTTT	CASSPRTGGGTEAFF
TRBV11-2	TRBD1	TRBJ1-5	.	TGTGCCAGCAGCCCCGGGACAGGGAGGAATCAGCCCCAGCATTTT	CASSPGTGRNQPQHF
TRBV5-1	.	TRBJ1-2	.	TGCGCCAGCAGCTTAGAAGGGGCTAACTATGGCTACACCTTC	CASSLEGANYGYTF
TRBV27	TRBD1	TRBJ1-2	.	TGTGCCAGCAGTTTTCTCCCTACAGGGGCTAACTATGGCTACACCTTC	CASSFLPTGANYGYTF
TRBV5-1	.	TRBJ1-1	.	TGCGCCAGCAGCTTGGAGAGGGCGAACACTGAAGCTTTCTTT	CASSLERANTEAFF
TRBV28	.	TRBJ1-2	.	TGTGCCAGCACCCTGGGCAGGGTCTATGGCTACACCTTC	CASTLGRVYGYTF
TRBV19	.	TRBJ1-2	.	TGTGCCAGTAGTATGTTAGCACTGTATGGCTACACCTTC	CASSMLALYGYTF
TRBV7-8	.	TRBJ1-1	.	TGTGCCAGCAGCTTAGGAACAGGATATATGAACACTGAAGCTTTCTTT	CASSLGTGYMNTEAFF